This is a list of T cell receptor beta chains from one sample in a study of blood T cell repertoires in COVID-19. TCRdb's table, derived via immunoSEQ multiplex PCR, lists solely in-frame clones and lacks some. The profile shows tens of thousands of clones, around 75% of them singletons. Sequencing was carried out using peripheral blood. Source of these receptors: a man aged 65-85 years with acute or convalescent COVID-19. CDR3s include the opening cysteine and the closing phenylalanine or tryptophan.

V: TRBV15
J: TRBJ2-7
CDR3: CATSRDPIGLAGDEQYF

V: TRBV11-3
J: TRBJ1-6
CDR3: CATPRGRSSYNSPLHF

V: TRBV5-1
J: TRBJ1-1
CDR3: CASSHLTGGVTEAFF

V: TRBV18
J: TRBJ1-6
CDR3: CASSKGGDSPLHF

V: TRBV19
J: TRBJ1-5
CDR3: CASSIRTGSGNQPQHF

V: TRBV5-6
J: TRBJ2-4
CDR3: CASSFLTVWAALAKNIQYF

V: TRBV18
J: TRBJ2-5
CDR3: CASSPRDSRETQYF

V: TRBV6-2/TRBV6-3
J: TRBJ1-2
CDR3: CASSRDRADYGYTF

V: TRBV4-2
J: TRBJ1-1
CDR3: CASSPRQGAYTEAFF

V: TRBV19
J: TRBJ2-7
CDR3: CASSIQGAYEQYF

V: TRBV20-1
J: TRBJ2-1
CDR3: CSAKGQYEQFF

V: TRBV14
J: TRBJ1-1
CDR3: CASSQTLGSGEAFF

V: TRBV10-3
J: TRBJ1-2
CDR3: CAIMGQGNYGYTF

V: TRBV28
J: TRBJ2-1
CDR3: CASRTSGRADAEQFF

V: TRBV19
J: TRBJ1-5
CDR3: CASSAVEDQPQHF

V: TRBV5-8
J: TRBJ1-5
CDR3: CASSSGTGSFGSNQPQHF

V: TRBV7-2
J: TRBJ2-1
CDR3: CASSPGGSYNEQFF

V: TRBV5-6
J: TRBJ2-7
CDR3: CASSSGLTPYEQYF

V: TRBV5-1
J: TRBJ2-7
CDR3: CASSLAGISSYEQYF

V: TRBV19
J: TRBJ2-1
CDR3: CASSSRRGQFF

V: TRBV10-1
J: TRBJ2-3
CDR3: CASSTGLAGTDTQYF

V: TRBV13
J: TRBJ2-7
CDR3: CASSQGLAAIYEQYF

V: TRBV6-2/TRBV6-3
J: TRBJ2-1
CDR3: CASTPVEGNEQFF

V: TRBV2
J: TRBJ2-7
CDR3: CASSASVLYEQYF

V: TRBV27
J: TRBJ2-6
CDR3: CASSRDSRSGANVLTF

V: TRBV7-9
J: TRBJ1-5
CDR3: CASSLGGGGNQPQHF

V: TRBV10-1
J: TRBJ1-1
CDR3: CASSDQTGSNTEAFF

V: TRBV29-1
J: TRBJ2-7
CDR3: CSVEGLASYEQYF

V: TRBV14
J: TRBJ2-7
CDR3: CASSPSDYEQYF

V: TRBV28
J: TRBJ1-2
CDR3: CASSPEEGRGYTF

V: TRBV28
J: TRBJ1-2
CDR3: CASKTGGTYGYTF

V: TRBV7-3
J: TRBJ1-1
CDR3: CASSLTKTEAFF

V: TRBV7-2
J: TRBJ2-7
CDR3: CASSSRLAGGRYEQYF

V: TRBV6-2/TRBV6-3
J: TRBJ2-1
CDR3: CASSIDRVYNEQFF

V: TRBV29-1
J: TRBJ1-1
CDR3: CSVSAGRDTEAFF

V: TRBV29-1
J: TRBJ2-1
CDR3: CSVPKTGVDYNEQFF

V: TRBV19
J: TRBJ1-4
CDR3: CASSKGVTTNEKLFF

V: TRBV15
J: TRBJ2-5
CDR3: CATSREDLTGEWQETQYF

V: TRBV12-3/TRBV12-4
J: TRBJ1-1
CDR3: CASSLARGTEAFF

V: TRBV24-1
J: TRBJ2-1
CDR3: CATSDLASYNEQFF

V: TRBV12-1
J: TRBJ2-1
CDR3: CASTVGASGRAGSYNEQFF

V: TRBV19
J: TRBJ2-1
CDR3: CASSIAHGTSGRTSYNEQFF

V: TRBV6-6
J: TRBJ2-5
CDR3: CASSPPERRRETQYF

V: TRBV28
J: TRBJ2-7
CDR3: CASSSSTTTGTAPYEQYF

V: TRBV19
J: TRBJ1-1
CDR3: CASSGAGTEAFF

V: TRBV28
J: TRBJ2-7
CDR3: CASSLAGTGTYEQYF

V: TRBV28
J: TRBJ1-5
CDR3: CASSSTGPFGPQHF

V: TRBV9
J: TRBJ1-5
CDR3: CASSPNPGTAGEPQHF

V: TRBV24-1
J: TRBJ2-7
CDR3: CATSATSGGPYEQYF